The source of this TCR beta chain is a study of T cells after yellow fever vaccination. Regarding the study as a whole: Most primary-vaccination clones recurred post-booster (nearly 98% CD4, around 88% CD8).

J lost 2 bases, V lost 2 bases, and 4 bases had no gene match. The length of the CDR3 is 15 residues. Germline CDR1 reads ENHRY; CDR2 reads SYGVKD. 5'RACE template switching produced TCR cDNA carrying a universal primer site and UMIs. Via MiXCR, TCRdb re-called the 5' RACE reads, giving one row per CDR3 protein. The sample contains hundreds of thousands of distinct CDR3 sequences, approximately 9% of which appear only once. This clonotype occurred a few times. What it binds is not known. V usage is TRBV10-3 and J usage is TRBJ2-3; TRBD2 matches at 7 bases. The sample here was PBMCs, taken on the day of the first yellow fever vaccination. The origin of this receptor is a man aged 18-30 years who received the YFV17D yellow fever vaccine. CDR3 bases: TGTGCCATCAGTGAGGCGGGGGACCCCACAGATACGCAGTATTTT. Translation gives CAISEAGDPTDTQYF.